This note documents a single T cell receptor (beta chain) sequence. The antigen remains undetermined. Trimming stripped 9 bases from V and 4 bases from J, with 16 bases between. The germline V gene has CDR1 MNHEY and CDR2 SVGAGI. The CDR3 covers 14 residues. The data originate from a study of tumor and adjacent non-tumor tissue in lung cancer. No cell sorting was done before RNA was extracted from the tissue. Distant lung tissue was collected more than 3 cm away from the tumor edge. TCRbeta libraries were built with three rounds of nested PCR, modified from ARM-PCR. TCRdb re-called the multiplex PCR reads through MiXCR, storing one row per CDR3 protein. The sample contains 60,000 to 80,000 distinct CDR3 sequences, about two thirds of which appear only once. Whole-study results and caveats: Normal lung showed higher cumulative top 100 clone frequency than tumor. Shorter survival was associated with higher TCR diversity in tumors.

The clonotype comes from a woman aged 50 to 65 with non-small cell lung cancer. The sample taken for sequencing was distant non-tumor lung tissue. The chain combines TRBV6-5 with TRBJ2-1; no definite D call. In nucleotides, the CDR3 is TGTGCCAGTCAAGGGATATGGGCGTACAATGAGCAGTTCTTC. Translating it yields CASQGIWAYNEQFF.